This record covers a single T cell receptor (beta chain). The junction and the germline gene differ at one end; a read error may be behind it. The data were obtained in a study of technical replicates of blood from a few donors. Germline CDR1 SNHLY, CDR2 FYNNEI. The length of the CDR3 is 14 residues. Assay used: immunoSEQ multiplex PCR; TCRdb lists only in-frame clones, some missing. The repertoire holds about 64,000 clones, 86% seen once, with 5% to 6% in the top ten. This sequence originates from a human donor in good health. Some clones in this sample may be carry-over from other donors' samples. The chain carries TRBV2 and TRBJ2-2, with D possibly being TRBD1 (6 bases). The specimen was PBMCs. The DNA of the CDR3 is TGTGCCAGCAATGAACAGGGAAGGACCGGGGAGCTGTTTTTT. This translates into CASNEQGRTGELFF.